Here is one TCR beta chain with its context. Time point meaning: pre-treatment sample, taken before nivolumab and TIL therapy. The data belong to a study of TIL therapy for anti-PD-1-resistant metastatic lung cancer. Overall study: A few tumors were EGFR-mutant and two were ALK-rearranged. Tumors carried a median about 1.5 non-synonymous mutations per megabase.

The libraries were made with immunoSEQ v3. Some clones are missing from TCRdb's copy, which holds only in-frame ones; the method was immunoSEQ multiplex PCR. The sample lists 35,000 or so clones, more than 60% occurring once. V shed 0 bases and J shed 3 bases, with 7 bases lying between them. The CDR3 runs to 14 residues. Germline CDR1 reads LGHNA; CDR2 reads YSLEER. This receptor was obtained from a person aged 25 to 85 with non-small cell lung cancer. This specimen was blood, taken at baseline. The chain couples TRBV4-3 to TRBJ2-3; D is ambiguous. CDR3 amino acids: CASSQEAWTDTQYF. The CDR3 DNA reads TGCGCCAGCAGCCAAGAGGCCTGGACAGATACGCAGTATTTT.